Given below is one T cell receptor (beta chain) in context. From alopecia areata patients, lesional scalp punch biopsies and peripheral blood were collected. As the sequencing template, cDNA was produced by extracting RNA and reverse transcribing it. Generated by immunoSEQ multiplex PCR, the TCRdb table keeps only in-frame clones and is missing some. The sample holds approximately 140,000 clones, about 89% seen once. The sample comes from a study of CD8+ T cells in alopecia areata. Across the whole study: At a dose of 5 to 10 mg twice daily, oral tofacitinib was given to treated patients. Tofacitinib treatment spanned 6 to 18 months, with 6 months off drug afterward.

Trimming cost V 3 bases and J 2 bases; bases outside gene matches: 3. There are 14 residues in the CDR3. Germline CDR1 MNHEY, CDR2 SVGAGI. This chain joins TRBV6-5 and TRBJ2-5; 7 bases map to TRBD1. The clonotype was recovered from a human donor with alopecia areata. Sequenced material: CD8+ T cells sorted from blood, taken at week 0. The CDR3 sequence is CASSYTRGQETQYF. CDR3 DNA: TGTGCCAGCAGTTATACCAGGGGGCAAGAGACCCAGTACTTC.